These 32 T cell receptor beta chains were all obtained from the same sample, sequenced in a study of long-term antiretroviral therapy in people with HIV. At the survey level, the v3.0 immunoSEQ assay was run. Profiling relied on immunoSEQ multiplex PCR, and the TCRdb table lists in-frame clones only, not all of them. The sample lists around 32,000 clones, 95% to 98% seen once, with approximately 2% in the top ten. The source was unsorted PBMCs, collected 7.6 years after starting antiretroviral therapy. The receptors stem from a man in his thirties or forties with HIV.

This sequence joins TRBV6-1 and TRBJ2-7; no definite D call. This CDR3 has 13 residues. CDR1 is MNHNS and CDR2 is SASEGT in the germline V gene. V lost 1 base and J lost 3, with 7 bases in between. The CDR3 sequence: CASSEGRYYEQYF. In nucleotides, the CDR3 is TGTGCCAGCAGTGAAGGCAGGTACTACGAGCAGTACTTC.

The chain carries TRBV7-2 and TRBJ2-2, with D uncertain. The CDR3 length is 15 residues. Germline CDR1 is SGHTA and CDR2 is FQGNSA. With 2 bases removed from V and 5 bases from J, the gap between germline ends came to 12 bases. The CDR3: CASSLKVGGTGELFF. The CDR3 nucleotides are TGTGCCAGCAGCTTAAAGGTCGGCGGTACCGGGGAGCTGTTTTTT.

This clone was observed once. The CDR3 loop is CASSVQGEEQYF. The DNA of the CDR3 is TGTGCCAGCAGCGTACAGGGAGAAGAGCAGTACTTC. The J gene is TRBJ2-7, the V gene TRBV2, with D possibly being TRBD1 (6 bases). Trimming took off 6 bases at V and 7 bases at J, with 13 bases between the two ends. The CDR3 length is 12 residues. Per germline, CDR1 SNHLY and CDR2 FYNNEI. The full variable domain, its missing parts supplied by reference TRBV2 and TRBJ2-7, is EPEVTQTPSHQVTQMGQEVILRCVPISNHLYFYWYRQILGQKVEFLVSFYNNEISEKSEIFDDQFSVERPDGSNFTLKIRSTKLEDSAMYFCASSVQGEEQYFGPGTRLTVT.

The rearrangement links TRBV11-1 to TRBJ2-1; 10 bases map to TRBD1. The V gene's germline CDR1 is SGHAT and CDR2 FQDESV (reference sequence). Trimming at V came to 5 bases and at J to 5 bases, leaving 6 bases not matched to a gene. The CDR3 has 15 amino acids. The CDR3 loop is CASSPRGTGDNEQFF. For the CDR3, the DNA is TGTGCCAGCAGCCCACGGGGGACAGGGGACAATGAGCAGTTCTTC.

The rearrangement joins TRBV7-3 to TRBJ2-6; unclear D gene. Germline V lookup: CDR1 SGHTA, CDR2 FQGTGA. Trimming left V 2 bases short and J 0 bases short, with 5 bases between. The CDR3 consists of 15 residues. Here the CDR3 DNA reads TGTGCCAGCAGCTTACTTAGCTCTGGGGCCAACGTCCTGACTTTC. Its translation: CASSLLSSGANVLTF.

The CDR3 DNA sequence: TGTGCCAGCAGCTTAGAACAGGGTTGGGATGAGCAGTTCTTC. Translated: CASSLEQGWDEQFF. The chain links TRBV7-2 to TRBJ2-1; D might be TRBD1 (6 bases). The germline CDR1 and CDR2 sequences are SGHTA and FQGNSA. Between the trimmed V and J ends, which lost 1 base and 8 bases, there was a span of 12 bases. The CDR3 length is 14 residues.

The chain recombines TRBV4-3 with TRBJ1-1; a possible D gene is TRBD1 (5 bases). The V and J ends lost 1 base and 1 base respectively, with 10 bases between them. Germline V CDR1 and CDR2: LGHNA, YSLEER. The CDR3 is made up of 15 amino acids. CDR3 DNA: TGCGCCAGCAGCCAAGGGGGGGAACCGAACACTGAAGCTTTCTTT. This encodes CASSQGGEPNTEAFF.

This chain uses TRBV6-5 with TRBJ2-6; no firm D call. CDR1 MNHEY and CDR2 SVGAGI come from the germline V gene. The V gene lost 0 bases and the J gene lost 3 bases, with 9 bases spanning the gap. The CDR3 is made up of 16 amino acids. CDR3 sequence: CASSYSGSSGANVLTF. As DNA, the CDR3 is TGTGCCAGCAGTTACTCAGGAAGTAGTGGGGCCAACGTCCTGACTTTC.

The chain joins TRBV6-5 to TRBJ2-7; D may be TRBD1 (6 bases). Germline CDR1 and CDR2: MNHEY and SVGAGI. V dropped 6 bases and J dropped 5 bases, with 14 bases sitting between them. The CDR3 has 13 residues. Here the CDR3 DNA reads TGTGCCAGCAGCACCCAGGGGCGGGACGAGCAGTACTTC. Protein product: CASSTQGRDEQYF.

V is TRBV18 and J is TRBJ2-1; D call uncertain. In germline, CDR1 is KGHSH, CDR2 LQKENI. The ends were cut back, 4 bases at V and 10 bases at J, with 11 bases in the middle. The CDR3 length is 12 residues. For the CDR3, the DNA is TGTGCCAGCTCACAGACCCCTCGGGAGCAGTTCTTC. This encodes CASSQTPREQFF.

The chain carries TRBV4-3 and TRBJ2-7, with D possibly matching TRBD2 (6 bases). This CDR3 region has 15 residues. The germline gives CDR1 LGHNA, CDR2 YSLEER. Trimming removed 0 bases from V and 4 bases from J, with 13 bases in between. The CDR3 sequence is CASSQDLASVYEQYF. CDR3 coding DNA: TGCGCCAGCAGCCAAGATCTGGCTAGCGTGTACGAGCAGTACTTC.

The chain joins TRBV7-9 to TRBJ1-2; D is possibly TRBD1 (5 bases). Germline V gene data show CDR1 as SEHNR and CDR2 as FQNEAQ (reference sequence). Trimming took 3 bases from V and 0 from J, leaving 14 bases between them. CDR3 length equals 16 residues. CDR3 loop: CASSLASGRPNYGYTF. The CDR3 coding sequence is TGTGCCAGCAGCTTGGCCTCGGGACGGCCTAACTATGGCTACACCTTC.

This chain joins TRBV2 and TRBJ1-1; D gene ambiguous. Trimming took 3 bases from V and 1 from J, leaving 3 bases between them. The CDR3 has 12 amino acids. Germline V gene lookup returns CDR1 SNHLY and CDR2 FYNNEI. CDR3 in DNA: TGTGCCAGCAGTGACGCGAACACTGAAGCTTTCTTT. Protein sequence: CASSDANTEAFF.

V and J are TRBV4-3 and TRBJ2-2; D may be TRBD2 (6 bases). Germline V CDR1 and CDR2: LGHNA, YSLEER. The V end lost 0 bases, the J end lost 4 bases, and 12 bases lay between the germline ends. The CDR3 loop spans 16 amino acids. CDR3 sequence: CASSQDPGVGTGELFF. In DNA form, the CDR3 reads TGCGCCAGCAGCCAAGATCCGGGGGTGGGCACCGGGGAGCTGTTTTTT.

This chain links TRBV28 with TRBJ2-5, with 7 bases lining up with TRBD1. V dropped 4 bases and J dropped 3; count of bases not matched to a gene: 11. Germline-derived CDR1 and CDR2 are MDHEN and SYDVKM. This CDR3 is 16 amino acids long. CDR3 protein: CASSSPSQTGKETQYF. Written as DNA, the CDR3 is TGTGCCAGCAGTTCCCCCTCTCAGACAGGGAAAGAGACCCAGTACTTC.

This clone occurred a few times. This chain uses TRBV7-2 with TRBJ1-1; possible D gene TRBD1, 5 bases. Germline values: CDR1 SGHTA, CDR2 FQGNSA. V was pared by 5 bases and J by 5 bases, with 15 bases between. The CDR3 is made up of 14 amino acids. Here the CDR3 DNA reads TGTGCCAGCAGCAACTCGGGGGTGGATACTGAAGCTTTCTTT. Protein sequence: CASSNSGVDTEAFF.

The V call is TRBV19, the J call TRBJ2-1, with D uncertain. With 0 bases removed from V and 2 bases from J, the gap between germline ends came to 8 bases. Germline V gene data show CDR1 as LNHDA and CDR2 as SQIVND (reference sequence). CDR3 length: 15 residues. The CDR3 nucleotides are TGTGCCAGTAGTATAGAGCGGCCCGCCTACAATGAGCAGTTCTTC. Its translation is CASSIERPAYNEQFF.

V and J are TRBV7-9 and TRBJ1-2; a weak D match, TRBD1 (5 bases). V lost 1 base to trimming and J lost 8 bases, with 8 bases between them. The CDR3 totals 12 residues. The germline V gene has CDR1 SEHNR and CDR2 FQNEAQ (reference sequence). CDR3: CASSLGGEGYTF. The CDR3 nucleotides are TGTGCCAGCAGCTTAGGGGGGGAAGGCTACACCTTC.

The chain combines TRBV19 with TRBJ1-4; 8 positions match TRBD1. V dropped 5 bases and J dropped 8; count of bases not matched to a gene: 10. CDR3 length equals 15 residues. Looked up from germline, CDR1 is LNHDA and CDR2 is SQIVND (reference sequence). The CDR3 nucleotides are TGTGCCAGTAGTCCCAGGGGGCCCCGGAGGGAAAAACTGTTTTTT. Translated, it gives CASSPRGPRREKLFF. Full variable domain (rest looked up from reference TRBV19 and TRBJ1-4): DGGITQSPKYLFRKEGQNVTLSCEQNLNHDAMYWYRQDPGQGLRLIYYSQIVNDFQKGDIAEGYSVSREKKESFPLTVTSAQKNPTAFYLCASSPRGPRREKLFFGSGTQLSVL.

The chain employs TRBV2 and TRBJ2-1; possible D gene TRBD2, 6 bases. Germline CDR1 and CDR2: SNHLY and FYNNEI. This CDR3 contains 14 residues. V lost 11 bases and J 8 bases, leaving 22 bases between the germline ends. CDR3 sequence (DNA): TGTGCCCCTCGGTCTCGCTCGGAGGGTGATGAGCAGTTCTTC. This sequence encodes CAPRSRSEGDEQFF.

In this sample, this clone turned up once. The CDR3 protein is CASTGGGGRDEQFF. The CDR3 coding sequence is TGTGCCAGCACCGGCGGGGGGGGTAGGGATGAGCAGTTCTTC. The rearrangement joins TRBV9 to TRBJ2-1, with 9 bases that match TRBD2. Trimming removed 6 bases from V and 8 bases from J; junction bases left unmatched: 9. CDR3 length: 14 amino acids. CDR1 and CDR2 from the germline V gene are SGDLS and YYNGEE.

CDR3 nucleotide sequence: TGTGCCAGCAGCGAACAGGGGTCGAGTGGAAACACCATATATTTT. Translated, it gives CASSEQGSSGNTIYF. The chain is built from TRBV9 and TRBJ1-3; 7 bases map to TRBD1. The CDR3 length is 15 residues. Trimming cost V 3 bases and J 3 bases; bases outside gene matches: 6. Germline V gives CDR1 SGDLS, CDR2 YYNGEE.

V and J are TRBV4-3 and TRBJ1-2; 8 bases fit TRBD1. Germline CDR1 reads LGHNA; CDR2 reads YSLEER. CDR3 length: 15 residues. The ends lost 0 bases at V and 6 bases at J; junction bases unmatched: 6. CDR3: CASSQDGGTGDGYTF. For the CDR3, the DNA is TGCGCCAGCAGCCAAGATGGGGGGACAGGAGATGGCTACACCTTC.

The genes are TRBV2 and TRBJ1-1, with TRBD1 as a possible D gene (5 bases). V was cut by 4 bases and J by 3 bases, with 9 bases left in between. This CDR3 contains 13 residues. Germline V lookup: CDR1 SNHLY, CDR2 FYNNEI. The CDR3 reads CASSATDYTEAFF. CDR3 nucleotide sequence: TGTGCCAGCAGTGCGACAGATTACACTGAAGCTTTCTTT. Filled out from reference TRBV2 and TRBJ1-1, the complete variable domain reads EPEVTQTPSHQVTQMGQEVILRCVPISNHLYFYWYRQILGQKVEFLVSFYNNEISEKSEIFDDQFSVERPDGSNFTLKIRSTKLEDSAMYFCASSATDYTEAFFGQGTRLTVV.

The DNA for the CDR3 is TGTGCCAGCAGCTTAGGCCATCTCGGCATCGGGGTAGCGGGAGATCCCGCAAACATTCAGTACTTC. Translated: CASSLGHLGIGVAGDPANIQYF. This sequence joins TRBV13 and TRBJ2-4; 9 bases map to TRBD2. Germline V gene sequence: CDR1 PRHDT, CDR2 FYEKMQ (reference sequence). This CDR3 is built from 22 residues. With V trimmed by 0 bases and J by 6 bases, 24 bases remained unmatched.

The chain recombines TRBV25-1 with TRBJ2-7; D uncertain. The CDR3 covers 13 residues. CDR1 is MGHDK and CDR2 is SYGVNS in the germline V gene. Trimming took off 2 bases at V and 1 base at J, with 6 bases between the two ends. This chain's CDR3 is CASSEGWSYEQYF. DNA of the CDR3: TGTGCCAGCAGTGAAGGCTGGTCCTACGAGCAGTACTTC.

The rearrangement joins TRBV7-3 to TRBJ2-7, with D unclear. The V end was cut by 1 base, the J end by 1 base, with 5 bases between. CDR3 length: 13 amino acids. CDR1 SGHTA and CDR2 FQGTGA come from the germline V gene. CDR3 sequence (DNA): TGTGCCAGCAGCTTAAGCGGTTCCTACGAGCAGTACTTC. It specifies CASSLSGSYEQYF.

The CDR3 DNA reads TGTGCCAGCGGACAGGAGAATACCCTGAACTATGGCTACACCTTC. Residues: CASGQENTLNYGYTF. This rearrangement joins TRBV27 to TRBJ1-2, with 7 nucleotides matching TRBD1. CDR1 and CDR2 from the germline V gene are MNHEY and SMNVEV (reference sequence). The CDR3 has 15 amino acids. The V segment lost 8 bases and the J segment 2 bases; nucleotides outside the gene matches: 11.

The chain combines TRBV9 with TRBJ2-1, with 7 bases matching TRBD2. V lost 4 bases, J lost 0 bases, and 16 bases stayed unmatched. The CDR3 is 19 residues long. CDR1 SGDLS and CDR2 YYNGEE come from the germline V gene. The CDR3 DNA reads TGTGCCAGCAGCATCCAGAAAGCGGGATGGGAGAGCTCCTACAATGAGCAGTTCTTC. Translation gives CASSIQKAGWESSYNEQFF.

This clone was observed once. The V call is TRBV25-1, the J call TRBJ1-4, with D unclear. Trimming cost V 5 bases and J 8 bases, with 9 bases left between them. Germline CDR1 reads MGHDK; CDR2 reads SYGVNS. CDR3 size: 12 residues. Here the CDR3 reads CASSLVREKLFF. DNA for the CDR3: TGTGCCAGCAGTCTTGTTCGAGAAAAACTGTTTTTT.

CDR3 protein: CASSLVGNSIPQETQYF. The CDR3 DNA reads TGTGCCAGCAGCTTAGTGGGCAATTCCATCCCCCAAGAGACCCAGTACTTC. This rearrangement joins TRBV7-8 to TRBJ2-5; D gene unclear. This CDR3 has 17 amino acids. The V end was cut by 1 base, the J end by 1 base, with 16 bases between. The V gene's germline CDR1 is SGHVS and CDR2 FQNEAQ. The full variable domain, with the rest looked up from reference TRBV7-8 and TRBJ2-5, is GAGVSQSPRYKVAKRGQDVALRCDPISGHVSLFWYQQALGQGPEFLTYFQNEAQLDKSGLPSDRFFAERPEGSVSTLKIQRTQQEDSAVYLCASSLVGNSIPQETQYFGPGTRLLVL.

The CDR3 sequence is CASSLGLKRQNYEQYF. CDR3 sequence (DNA): TGTGCCAGCAGCTTGGGTCTAAAGAGACAAAACTACGAGCAGTACTTC. The chain has TRBV13 and TRBJ2-7; D call uncertain. From germline, CDR1 is PRHDT and CDR2 FYEKMQ (reference sequence). CDR3 length equals 16 residues. V gave up 3 bases and J gave up 3 bases, with 18 bases separating them.